The 31 T cell receptor beta chains listed next were all sequenced from one sample in a study of regulatory T cells in long-lasting Graves disease. HTBI primers from iRepertoire and Arm-PCR of CDR3 regions yielded the TCR beta libraries. From the multiplex PCR reads, TCRdb called clonotypes with MiXCR, one entry per CDR3 protein. The sample lists hundreds of thousands of distinct CDR3 sequences; roughly 21% were seen once. The time point was: persistent/refractory GD, antithyroid drugs over 5 years with positive TRAb. RNA isolated from PBMCs was used to make the TCR library. The sequencing here drew on peripheral blood mononuclear cells (PBMCs), taken when the disease was refractory, from a patient treated with antithyroid drugs. These receptors all stem from a female donor with Graves disease.

This clonotype has a count of ten or more. The gene calls are TRBV6-1 and TRBJ1-5, with TRBD1 matching 7 bases. Losses at the gene ends were 6 bases for V and 6 bases for J; bases not matched to a gene: 8. The CDR3 length is 14 residues. Germline loops: CDR1 MNHNS, CDR2 SASEGT. The CDR3 here is CASSDYQGGQPQHF. The CDR3 coding sequence is TGTGCCAGCAGCGATTATCAGGGGGGTCAGCCCCAGCATTTT.

This clonotype was counted ten times or more. The rearrangement uses TRBV5-1 and TRBJ1-1; D gene ambiguous. The CDR3 loop spans 12 amino acids. Germline loops: CDR1 SGHRS, CDR2 YFSETQ. V was pared by 5 bases and J by 1 base, with 6 bases between. The CDR3 sequence: CASRKGNTEAFF. The CDR3 nucleotides are TGCGCCAGCAGAAAGGGGAACACTGAAGCTTTCTTT.

In its sample, this clonotype was seen a few times. This chain links TRBV28 with TRBJ1-3, with D unclear. The CDR3 spans 14 residues. Trimming cost V 3 bases and J 4 bases, with 10 bases left between them. Germline assignment: CDR1 MDHEN and CDR2 SYDVKM. CDR3 residues: CASSFASAGNTIYF. CDR3 sequence (DNA): TGTGCCAGCAGTTTTGCCTCGGCCGGAAACACCATATATTTT. Filled out from reference TRBV28 and TRBJ1-3, the complete variable domain reads DVKVTQSSRYLVKRTGEKVFLECVQDMDHENMFWYRQDPGLGLRLIYFSYDVKMKEKGDIPEGYSVSREKKERFSLILESASTNQTSMYLCASSFASAGNTIYFGEGSWLTVV.

This clonotype was counted once. The V and J genes are TRBV7-9 and TRBJ2-3; 9 positions agree with TRBD2. V dropped 0 bases and J dropped 0; count of bases not matched to a gene: 13. Germline V lookup: CDR1 SEHNR, CDR2 FQNEAQ (reference sequence). The CDR3 runs 20 residues. CDR3 DNA sequence: TGTGCCAGCAGCTTAGCCCTCCTGAGGGGACTAGCATCTAGCACAGATACGCAGTATTTT. Its protein product is CASSLALLRGLASSTDTQYF.

Of note for this clonotype: A junction end diverges from the germline sequence, so it may reflect a read error. The rearrangement uses TRBV9 and TRBJ2-7; a possible D gene is TRBD2 (7 bases). The V gene's germline CDR1 is SGDLS and CDR2 YYNGEE. This CDR3 has 18 residues. As DNA, the CDR3 is TGTGCCAGCAGCGGCCCAGATGAGGGAGGGGGGGGTGTCTACAAGCAGTACTTC. The encoded protein is CASSGPDEGGGGVYKQYF.

This clonotype has a handful of counts. The chain links TRBV6-2 or TRBV6-3 to TRBJ1-5; perhaps TRBD1 as D (5 bases). The CDR3 totals 16 residues. The germline V gene has CDR1 MNHEY and CDR2 SVGEGT. Trimming cost V 0 bases and J 2 bases, with 11 bases left between them. In DNA form, the CDR3 reads TGTGCCAGCAGTTACTCAGAAGGGGTCGGCAATCAGCCCCAGCATTTT. Translated: CASSYSEGVGNQPQHF.

This clonotype has at least ten counts. The chain joins TRBV28 to TRBJ1-2; TRBD1 aligns across 11 bases. The junction had 9 bases not matched to a gene; V was cut back by 2 bases and J by 7 bases. This CDR3 has 16 amino acids. Per the germline V gene, CDR1 is MDHEN and CDR2 is SYDVKM. This CDR3 is CASSLVYGQGARGYTF. As DNA, the CDR3 is TGTGCCAGCAGTTTAGTCTACGGACAGGGGGCGCGTGGCTACACCTTC.

This clonotype was seen repeatedly, ten times or more. V and J are TRBV20-1 and TRBJ1-5, with no clear D. CDR3 length equals 12 residues. Trimming removed 1 base from V and 5 bases from J, with 6 bases in between. Germline CDR1 DFQATT, CDR2 SNEGSKA (reference sequence). CDR3 coding DNA: TGCAGTGCTAGAGCGGGAGATCAGCCCCAGCATTTT. Residues: CSARAGDQPQHF.

This clonotype was recorded a few times. V and J are TRBV28 and TRBJ2-7; possibly TRBD1 for D (6 bases). V gave up 4 bases and J gave up 4 bases, with 17 bases separating them. In germline, CDR1 is MDHEN, CDR2 SYDVKM. CDR3 size: 15 residues. CDR3 amino acids: CASSSPVGHFYEQYF. The CDR3 coding sequence is TGTGCCAGCAGTTCCCCCGTGGGACACTTTTACGAGCAGTACTTC.

This clonotype was found a few times. V usage is TRBV19 and J usage is TRBJ1-5; TRBD1 matches at 10 bases. With V trimmed by 7 bases and J by 5 bases, 11 bases remained unmatched. Germline V CDR1 and CDR2: LNHDA, SQIVND (reference sequence). The CDR3 spans 16 residues. The CDR3 nucleotides read TGTGCCAGTACCCCGGGGTGGGACAGGGGATATCAGCCCCAGCATTTT. It codes for CASTPGWDRGYQPQHF.

In its sample, this clonotype was seen a few times. The chain joins TRBV2 to TRBJ2-3, with D perhaps TRBD1 or TRBD2 (5 bases each). Trimming shortened V by 2 bases and J by 6 bases, and 12 bases separated the two germline ends. CDR3 length: 14 residues. Germline CDR1 is SNHLY and CDR2 is FYNNEI. CDR3 nucleotides: TGTGCCAGCAGTGAACGTGGGACCATGGATACGCAGTATTTT. This gives the protein CASSERGTMDTQYF.

V is TRBV12-3 or TRBV12-4 and J is TRBJ2-7, with D uncertain. This CDR3 comprises 13 residues. V was cut by 3 bases and J by 3 bases, with 9 bases left in between. CDR3 sequence (DNA): TGTGCCAGCAGTTTTTCAGGCCGCTACGAGCAGTACTTC. This sequence encodes CASSFSGRYEQYF.

Many counts were recorded for this clonotype. V gene TRBV7-2 combines with J gene TRBJ2-7; tentative D call: TRBD2 (6 bases). V was pared by 1 base and J by 3 bases, with 10 bases between. Per germline, CDR1 SGHTA and CDR2 FQGNSA. The CDR3 covers 14 residues. The CDR3 loop is CASSLVASDYEQYF. The CDR3 nucleotides are TGTGCCAGCAGCTTAGTGGCTAGCGACTACGAGCAGTACTTC.

This clonotype was found a few times. The chain joins TRBV6-1 to TRBJ2-7; 8 bases are a match to TRBD1. CDR3 length equals 15 residues. V was clipped by 6 bases and J by 1 base; unmatched bases: 8. Germline assignment: CDR1 MNHNS and CDR2 SASEGT. CDR3 sequence (DNA): TGTGCCAGCAGACCCGGACAGGGACAATCCTACGAGCAGTACTTC. Translation gives CASRPGQGQSYEQYF.

This clonotype has ten or more counts. The chain carries TRBV28 and TRBJ1-2, with D possibly being TRBD1 (6 bases). V lost 9 bases and J 3 bases, leaving 17 bases between the germline ends. Looked up from germline, CDR1 is MDHEN and CDR2 is SYDVKM. The CDR3 consists of 14 residues. The CDR3 sequence: CASNYRDLDYGYTF. The DNA of the CDR3 is TGTGCCAGTAATTACAGGGATCTGGACTATGGCTACACCTTC.

This clonotype was recorded many times. The chain's CDR3 is CASALTGAGNQPQHF. CDR3 nucleotide sequence: TGTGCCAGCGCCCTAACGGGGGCAGGGAATCAGCCCCAGCATTTT. The chain couples TRBV28 to TRBJ1-5, with a weak D call TRBD1 (6 bases). Between the trimmed V and J ends, which lost 8 bases and 4 bases, there was a span of 18 bases. CDR1 and CDR2 from the germline V gene are MDHEN and SYDVKM. There are 15 residues in the CDR3. Based on the CDR3 plus reference TRBV28 and TRBJ1-5, the full variable domain is DVKVTQSSRYLVKRTGEKVFLECVQDMDHENMFWYRQDPGLGLRLIYFSYDVKMKEKGDIPEGYSVSREKKERFSLILESASTNQTSMYLCASALTGAGNQPQHFGDGTRLSIL.

The rearrangement joins TRBV19 to TRBJ2-2; 9 bases fit TRBD2. Trimming removed 10 bases from V and 1 base from J; junction bases left unmatched: 13. Germline assignment: CDR1 LNHDA and CDR2 SQIVND (reference sequence). This CDR3 region has 17 residues. CDR3 DNA: TGTGCCACTCGGCTGTGGGCGGGAGGGAAGAACACCGGGGAGCTGTTTTTT. Residues: CATRLWAGGKNTGELFF.

This clonotype has just a few counts. The CDR3 sequence is CASREQMNTEAFF. The DNA of the CDR3 is TGTGCATCCCGGGAGCAAATGAACACTGAAGCTTTCTTT. This rearrangement joins TRBV19 to TRBJ1-1; D is unresolved. This CDR3 region has 13 residues. Germline-derived CDR1 and CDR2 are LNHDA and SQIVND (reference sequence).

This sequence joins TRBV5-5 and TRBJ2-2; a weak D match, TRBD1 (7 bases). V shed 4 bases and J shed 2 bases, with 12 bases lying between them. The germline gives CDR1 SGHKS, CDR2 YYEKEE (reference sequence). This CDR3 region has 15 residues. The CDR3, as DNA: TGTGCCAGCAGCAGGGGGGACAGTAACACCGGGGAGCTGTTTTTT. Translation: CASSRGDSNTGELFF.

This clonotype was detected ten times or more. The V call is TRBV28, the J call TRBJ2-7, with TRBD2 matching 7 bases. Germline V gene data show CDR1 as MDHEN and CDR2 as SYDVKM. J gave up 3 bases and V 6 bases, and 14 bases lay outside the gene matches. The CDR3 is made up of 16 amino acids. The CDR3 DNA reads as TGTGCCAGCAGCCCCCCCTCGGGGCTAGCGGACTACGAGCAGTACTTC. Amino acids: CASSPPSGLADYEQYF.

This clonotype turned up a few times. The chain combines TRBV28 with TRBJ1-4; 7 nucleotides align to TRBD1. Germline V lookup: CDR1 MDHEN, CDR2 SYDVKM. This CDR3 has 13 residues. The trim removed 6 bases at V and 8 bases at J, leaving 6 bases unmatched. The CDR3 protein is CASSPGTAEKLFF. In DNA form, the CDR3 reads TGTGCCAGCAGCCCCGGGACAGCCGAAAAACTGTTTTTT.

This sequence joins TRBV7-6 and TRBJ2-1; 8 bases align to TRBD1. Trimming at V came to 2 bases and at J to 4 bases, leaving 7 bases not matched to a gene. Germline V gene lookup returns CDR1 SGHVS and CDR2 FNYEAQ. This CDR3 contains 16 residues. The CDR3 coding sequence is TGTGCCAGCAGCTTACCCTCAGGGGGCAATTACAATGAGCAGTTCTTC. It encodes CASSLPSGGNYNEQFF.

This clonotype was counted a few times. The V and J genes are TRBV19 and TRBJ2-3, with D perhaps matching TRBD1 or TRBD2 (5 bases each). The germline CDR1 and CDR2 sequences are LNHDA and SQIVND (reference sequence). The CDR3 covers 15 residues. V gave up 3 bases and J gave up 2 bases, with 12 bases separating them. The CDR3 region has the DNA TGTGCCAGTAGTATGGGAGCAGGGAACACAGATACGCAGTATTTT. It yields the protein CASSMGAGNTDTQYF. Variable domain in full (rest from reference TRBV19 and TRBJ2-3): DGGITQSPKYLFRKEGQNVTLSCEQNLNHDAMYWYRQDPGQGLRLIYYSQIVNDFQKGDIAEGYSVSREKKESFPLTVTSAQKNPTAFYLCASSMGAGNTDTQYFGPGTRLTVL.

This clonotype came up many times. V gene TRBV2 combines with J gene TRBJ2-5; D remains ambiguous. The CDR3 consists of 14 residues. V lost 6 bases and J lost 5, with 16 bases in between. The germline V gene has CDR1 SNHLY and CDR2 FYNNEI. CDR3 amino acids: CASREFLGGETQYF. DNA for the CDR3: TGTGCCAGCAGGGAGTTCCTAGGCGGTGAGACCCAGTACTTC.

This clonotype has just a few counts. The chain recombines TRBV19 with TRBJ1-5; D is undetermined. Trimming shortened V by 3 bases and J by 6 bases, and 9 bases separated the two germline ends. Germline V lookup: CDR1 LNHDA, CDR2 SQIVND (reference sequence). This CDR3 is built from 13 residues. As DNA, the CDR3 is TGTGCCAGTAGTATGGGTCAGGCTCAGCCCCAGCATTTT. Amino acid sequence: CASSMGQAQPQHF.

In this sample, this clonotype turned up many times. This chain uses TRBV5-1 with TRBJ1-2, with 7 bases lining up with TRBD1. Germline CDR1 is SGHRS and CDR2 is YFSETQ. V was pared by 7 bases and J by 6 bases, with 18 bases of the junction left unmatched. CDR3 size: 16 residues. The CDR3: CASSYSGGTAGDGYTF. DNA of the CDR3: TGCGCCAGCTCCTATTCGGGAGGGACAGCAGGTGATGGCTACACCTTC.

Ten or more counts support this clonotype. The chain employs TRBV28 and TRBJ2-5; no clear D. This CDR3 is built from 12 residues. V gave up 4 bases and J gave up 2 bases, with 5 bases separating them. CDR1 and CDR2 (germline): MDHEN, SYDVKM. This chain's CDR3 is CASSSLQETQYF. The DNA of the CDR3 is TGTGCCAGCAGTTCCCTACAAGAGACCCAGTACTTC. The full variable domain, in which reference TRBV28 and TRBJ2-5 provide the parts outside the CDR3, is DVKVTQSSRYLVKRTGEKVFLECVQDMDHENMFWYRQDPGLGLRLIYFSYDVKMKEKGDIPEGYSVSREKKERFSLILESASTNQTSMYLCASSSLQETQYFGPGTRLLVL.

V is TRBV3-1 and J is TRBJ2-7; TRBD1 aligns across 10 bases. The CDR3 totals 14 residues. The V segment lost 3 bases and the J segment 5 bases; nucleotides outside the gene matches: 4. CDR1 and CDR2 from the germline V gene are LGHDT and YNNKEL (reference sequence). DNA for the CDR3: TGTGCCAGCAGCCAGCGGGACAGGGGCAACGAGCAGTACTTC. Translating gives CASSQRDRGNEQYF.

This sequence joins TRBV6-2 or TRBV6-3 and TRBJ2-5; a weak D match, TRBD2 (6 bases). The CDR3 extends over 15 amino acids. V shed 10 bases and J shed 0 bases, with 18 bases lying between them. Germline-derived CDR1 and CDR2 are MNHEY and SVGEGT. CDR3 DNA sequence: TGTGCCACGACCCAGGGCGGGGCATACCAAGAGACCCAGTACTTC. Amino acid sequence: CATTQGGAYQETQYF.

This chain links TRBV29-1 with TRBJ2-7, with 7 bases matching TRBD1. The V gene end was trimmed by 6 bases and the J gene end by 1 base; junction bases not matched to a gene: 9. The CDR3 spans 14 residues. The germline V gene encodes CDR1 SQVTM and CDR2 ANQGSEA. CDR3 coding DNA: TGCAGCGTGATCTCCGGGACAGCGTCCTACGAGCAGTACTTC. Translated: CSVISGTASYEQYF.

The V call is TRBV11-2, the J call TRBJ2-3; weak D call: TRBD2 (6 bases). CDR1 and CDR2 (germline): SGHAT, FQNNGV. Deletions cut 3 bases from V and 3 bases from J, with 22 bases between. The CDR3 is made up of 18 amino acids. CDR3 bases: TGTGCCAGCAGCTTGGGACCCCCATCCCGGGAGTGGACAGATACGCAGTATTTT. The encoded protein is CASSLGPPSREWTDTQYF.